This T cell receptor (beta chain) derives from a study of neurological immune-mediated disorders. Every sequencing run generated over 160 million TCR-beta sequences from 15-18 subjects. TCRdb fed the 5' RACE reads into MiXCR, producing one record per CDR3 protein. The sample lists 95,000 to 150,000 distinct CDR3 sequences, about 3.2% occurring once. Regarding the study as a whole: TCR-beta repertoires seemed private in all groups, with no expanded CDR3 amino acid sequences shared. One cluster of related CDR3 sequences contained, by phylogenetic grouping, the repertoires of 18 of 34 multiple sclerosis patients and formed a possible signature.

Losses at the gene ends were 6 bases for V and 7 bases for J; bases not matched to a gene: 7. The CDR3 has 13 amino acids. Per the germline V gene, CDR1 is DFQATT and CDR2 is SNEGSKA (reference sequence). This clonotype was seen ten or more times. Its cognate antigen is unknown. What was sequenced was PBMCs. The chain employs TRBV20-1 and TRBJ2-7; 12 bases map to TRBD1. The clonotype comes from a woman aged 25-40 years with multiple sclerosis. As DNA, the CDR3 is TGCAGTGCCGGGACAGGGGGCTTGAGGGAGCAGTACTTC. This encodes CSAGTGGLREQYF.